This T cell receptor beta chain came from a study of human T cells and chemical hapten exposure. Overall study context: Doses of diphenylcyclopropenone went to the patients' scalps weekly throughout the approximately 25-week study.

This clonotype has ten or more counts. The time point here: patch test 3, about 24 weeks after DPC sensitization. The treatment: therapeutic diphenylcyclopropenone sensitization with weekly scalp DPC. Non-pregnant alopecia patients aged 18 to 70, suitable for DPC therapy. TCRdb analysed the RACE reads with MiXCR anew, one entry per CDR3 protein. Among approximately 60,000 distinct CDR3 sequences listed, approximately 11% were seen once. The CDR3 is 15 residues long. Germline lookup yields CDR1 KGHSH and CDR2 LQKENI. V lost 3 bases and J lost 5; bases outside the gene matches: 10. This sample comprised whole blood, obtained in connection with sensitization to the hapten diphenylcyclopropenone (DPC). The rearrangement uses TRBV18 and TRBJ2-7; 7 bases match TRBD1. This receptor was taken from a woman between 25 and 40 years old with alopecia areata. Some clones in this sample may be carry-over from other donors' samples. CDR3 bases: TGTGCCAGCTCACCCCCCGGGACAGTTTCCAACGAGCAGTACTTC. It translates to CASSPPGTVSNEQYF.